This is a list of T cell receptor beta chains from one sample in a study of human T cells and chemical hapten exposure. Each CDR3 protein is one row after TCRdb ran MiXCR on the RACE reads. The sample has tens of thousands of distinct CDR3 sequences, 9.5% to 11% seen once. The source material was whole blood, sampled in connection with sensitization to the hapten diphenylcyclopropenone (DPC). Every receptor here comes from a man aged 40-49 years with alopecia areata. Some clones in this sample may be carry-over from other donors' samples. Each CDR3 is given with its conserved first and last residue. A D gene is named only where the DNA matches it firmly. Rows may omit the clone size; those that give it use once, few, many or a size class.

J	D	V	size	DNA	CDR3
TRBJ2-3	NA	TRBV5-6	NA	TGTGCCAGCAGCTTGTGGTTAGCTTACACAGATACGCAGTATTTT	CASSLWLAYTDTQYF
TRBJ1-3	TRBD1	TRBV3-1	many	TGTGCCAGCAGCCAAGGGACAGGGAGGCTTAACACCATATATTTT	CASSQGTGRLNTIYF
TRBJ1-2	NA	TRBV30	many	TGTGCCTGGAGTGTCGGTCTATCGGCTGTGATTAACTATGGCTACACCTTC	CAWSVGLSAVINYGYTF
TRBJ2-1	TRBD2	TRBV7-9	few	TGTGCCAGCAGCCCAGCCCTCAGCGGGGAGAATGAGCAGTTCTTC	CASSPALSGENEQFF
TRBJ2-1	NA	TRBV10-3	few	TGTGCCATCAGTGATCTGGACAATGAGCAGTTCTTC	CAISDLDNEQFF
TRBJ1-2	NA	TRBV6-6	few	TGTGCCAGCAGTTACTCGAAAGCCGGACCTAACTATGGCTACACCTTC	CASSYSKAGPNYGYTF
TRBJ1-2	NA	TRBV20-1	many	TGCAGTGCTAGTCTGGGTTTCAGCTATGGCTACACCTTC	CSASLGFSYGYTF
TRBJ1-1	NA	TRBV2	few	TGTGCCAGCCGAGGCCCCGGGGTTGGCACTGAAGCTTTCTTT	CASRGPGVGTEAFF
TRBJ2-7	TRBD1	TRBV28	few	TGTGCCAGCGGGACAGGGGGGGCCTACGAGCAGTACTTC	CASGTGGAYEQYF
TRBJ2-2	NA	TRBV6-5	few	TGTGCCAGCAGTCGCGCCCTCACCGGGGAGCTGTTTTTT	CASSRALTGELFF
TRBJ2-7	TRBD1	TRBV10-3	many	TGTGCCATCAGTGAAAAGGGGGCAGGGGTATGGCAGTACTTC	CAISEKGAGVWQYF
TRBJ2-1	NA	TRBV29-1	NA	TGCAGCGTTGTCGGCCTAGCATCCAATGAGCAGTTCTTC	CSVVGLASNEQFF
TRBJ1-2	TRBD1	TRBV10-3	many	TGTGCCATCAGTAAACCGACAGGGGGCGACTATGGCTACACCTTC	CAISKPTGGDYGYTF
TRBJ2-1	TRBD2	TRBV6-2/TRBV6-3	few	TGTGCCAGCAGGGGACTAGCGGCCGGATCATACAATGAGCAGTTCTTC	CASRGLAAGSYNEQFF
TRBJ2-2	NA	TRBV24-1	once	TGTGCCACCAGTGATCCGAACTTCGGGAGTCGGACCGGGGAGCTGTTTTTT	CATSDPNFGSRTGELFF
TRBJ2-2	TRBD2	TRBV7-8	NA	TGTGCCAGCAGCCTGGGGACTAGCGGGAGTACGAACACCGGGGAGCTGTTTTTT	CASSLGTSGSTNTGELFF
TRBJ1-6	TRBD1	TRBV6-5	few	TGTGCCAGCACCCCGGGACAGGGTCATAATTCACCCCTCCACTTT	CASTPGQGHNSPLHF
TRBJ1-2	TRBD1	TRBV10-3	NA	TGTGCCATCAGTGAGCTTCTACAGGGGGCGGGAGGCTACACCTTC	CAISELLQGAGGYTF
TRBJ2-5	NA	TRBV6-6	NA	TGTGCCAGCAGCCCATCGGCGAACCAAGAGACCCAGTACTTC	CASSPSANQETQYF
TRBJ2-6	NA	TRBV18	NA	TGTGCCAGCTCGGAGGGGACAGACCGCGTCCTGACTTTC	CASSEGTDRVLTF
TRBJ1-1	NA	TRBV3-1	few	TGTGCCAGCAGCCTATCCGGGGCCGGGTTGGAAGCTTTCTTT	CASSLSGAGLEAFF
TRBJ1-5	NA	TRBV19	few	TGTGCCAGTAGGCCCGGACAGAATCAGCCCCAGCATTTT	CASRPGQNQPQHF
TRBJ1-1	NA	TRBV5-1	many	TGCGCCAGCAGCTTGGATCTCAGGAACACTGAAGCTTTCTTT	CASSLDLRNTEAFF
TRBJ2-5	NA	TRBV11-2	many	TGTGCCAGCGCCCATCTTGAGACCCAGTACTTC	CASAHLETQYF
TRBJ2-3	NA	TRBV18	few	TGTGCCAGCTCACCGTTGGCGCTACCAACAGATACGCAGTATTTT	CASSPLALPTDTQYF
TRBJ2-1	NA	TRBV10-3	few	TGTGCCACCCTCGGAGCGTCCAATGAGCAGTTCTTC	CATLGASNEQFF
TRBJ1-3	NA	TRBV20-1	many	TGCAGTGCTAGGGATGAGGGGACGCCGACCTCTGGAAACACCATATATTTT	CSARDEGTPTSGNTIYF
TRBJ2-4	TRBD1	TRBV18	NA	TGTGCCAGCTCACCAGAGACAGGGAGAAACATTCAGTACTTC	CASSPETGRNIQYF
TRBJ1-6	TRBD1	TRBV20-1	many	TGCAGTGCTTCCCCGGGACAGGGGGGATCACCCCTCCACTTT	CSASPGQGGSPLHF
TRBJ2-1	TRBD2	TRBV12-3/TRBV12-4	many	TGTGCCAGCAGTTTTCCCCCTAGCGGGAGTGAGCAGTTCTTC	CASSFPPSGSEQFF
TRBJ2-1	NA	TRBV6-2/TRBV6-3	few	TGTGCCAGCAGTTACGGTTGGAGGGACGGGCAGTTCTTC	CASSYGWRDGQFF
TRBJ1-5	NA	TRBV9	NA	TGTGCCAGCAGCGTAGTGTCGGGGGTAAATCAGCCCCAGCATTTT	CASSVVSGVNQPQHF
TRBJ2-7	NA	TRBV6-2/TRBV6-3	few	TGTGCCAGCAGCCCCGGGACCGCCCTCAACGAGCAGTACTTC	CASSPGTALNEQYF
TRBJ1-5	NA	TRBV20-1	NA	TGCAGTGCTAGAGAGACGGGTGATCAGCCCCAGCATTTT	CSARETGDQPQHF
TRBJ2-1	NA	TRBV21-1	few	TGTGCCAGCAGCAAAGGGACTAGCGGGAGGGATGAGCAGTTCTTC	CASSKGTSGRDEQFF
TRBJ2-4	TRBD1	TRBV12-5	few	TGTGCTAGTGGTTTGGGGGAGCTGGGACAGTACATTCAGTACTTC	CASGLGELGQYIQYF
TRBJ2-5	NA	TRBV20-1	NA	TGCAGTGCTAGACCCGGGACGGGACAAGAGACCCAGTACTTC	CSARPGTGQETQYF
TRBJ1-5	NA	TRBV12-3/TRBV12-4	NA	TGTGCCAGCAGTTTATGGGACGACAAACAGCCCCAGCATTTT	CASSLWDDKQPQHF
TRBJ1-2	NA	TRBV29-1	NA	TGCAGCGTTGAAGATCACGCTTTTAACTATGGCTACACCTTC	CSVEDHAFNYGYTF
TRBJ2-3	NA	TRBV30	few	TGTGCCTGGAGTGGAACCAACGCGGGGTTTAGGGATACGCAGTATTTT	CAWSGTNAGFRDTQYF
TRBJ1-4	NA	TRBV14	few	TGTGCCAGCAGCCAAGAGACCGGGAACAATGAAAAACTGTTTTTT	CASSQETGNNEKLFF
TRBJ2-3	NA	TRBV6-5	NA	TGTGCCAGCAGTTACTCTAGCATGGGCACAGATACGCAGTATTTT	CASSYSSMGTDTQYF
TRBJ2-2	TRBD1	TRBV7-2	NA	TGTGCCAGCAGCTCTGGACAGGGGACCGGGGAGCTGTTTTTT	CASSSGQGTGELFF
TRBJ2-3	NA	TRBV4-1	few	TGCGCCAGCAGCCGGGATACTCTAGCGACAGATACGCAGTATTTT	CASSRDTLATDTQYF
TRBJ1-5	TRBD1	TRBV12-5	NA	TGTGCTAGTGGTTTTCTAGGACAGGGGGCTTTTCGCCAGCCCCAGCATTTT	CASGFLGQGAFRQPQHF
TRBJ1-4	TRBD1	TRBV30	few	TGTGCCTGGAGTGTGAACAGGGGATATCGTGAAAAACTGTTTTTT	CAWSVNRGYREKLFF
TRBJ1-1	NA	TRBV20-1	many	TGCAGTGCTTGGACATGGGAGGGCACTGAAGCTTTCTTT	CSAWTWEGTEAFF
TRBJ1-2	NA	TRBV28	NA	TGTGCCAGCATCAACTCAGGCAACGACTATGGCTACACCTTC	CASINSGNDYGYTF
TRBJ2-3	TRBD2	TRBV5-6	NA	TGTGCCAGCAGCTCCCTTATGGGACTAGCGGGAGAGATACGGACAGATACGCAGTATTTT	CASSSLMGLAGEIRTDTQYF
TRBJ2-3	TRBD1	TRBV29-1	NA	TGCAGCGGAACGGGACAGACAGATACGCAGTATTTT	CSGTGQTDTQYF
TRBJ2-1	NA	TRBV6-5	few	TGTGCCAGCAGTTCTACGTACCTACCCCACAATGAGCAGTTCTTC	CASSSTYLPHNEQFF